A selection of T cell receptor beta chains follows, all from one sample in a study of vaccination effects on CD4 cells after COVID-19. The protocol was immunoSEQ multiplex PCR, while the TCRdb copy is restricted to in-frame clones and leaves out a portion. The table shows roughly 27,000 clones, with roughly 71% occurring only once. What these receptors recognize is not known. Sample: CD4+ T cells from PBMCs cultured with HCoV-OC43 spike peptides, taken after COVID-19 vaccination. Every receptor here comes from a human donor who received a COVID-19 vaccine. The CDR3 runs from the conserved cysteine through the conserved F or W. The D gene is left open where the match is weak. Clone size is given for some rows only: seen once, a few or many times, or a class if the clone is expanded.

d_gene	j_gene	abundance	v_gene	CDR3nt	CDR3aa
TRBD1	TRBJ1-1	few	TRBV19	TGTGCCAGTAGCCGGGACAGGCAGCCGAACACTGAAGCTTTCTTT	CASSRDRQPNTEAFF
NA	TRBJ1-1	few	TRBV5-1	TGCGCCAGCAGGGGGGATGGAGGTGAAGCTTTCTTT	CASRGDGGEAFF
NA	TRBJ2-2	NA	TRBV25-1	TGTGCCAGCAGTGAATCTTCGGGCAGGTCGGGGGCCGGGGAGCTGTTTTTT	CASSESSGRSGAGELFF
NA	TRBJ1-1	NA	TRBV19	TGTGCCAGTAGTATAGATCTGAGGCGGATCCTGAAGGCTTTCTTT	CASSIDLRRILKAFF
NA	TRBJ1-1	NA	TRBV20-1	TGCAGTGCGGAGGACAGTGAAGCTTTCTTT	CSAEDSEAFF
NA	TRBJ2-2	NA	TRBV10-1	TGCGCCAGCAGTAACGGGGGACTTAACACCGGGGAGCTGTTTTTT	CASSNGGLNTGELFF
TRBD1	TRBJ1-3	NA	TRBV5-5	TGTGCCAGCAGCGCGGGACAGGGGGCAGGAAACACCATATATTTT	CASSAGQGAGNTIYF
TRBD1	TRBJ1-2	NA	TRBV6-5	TGTGCCAGCAGTACGGGACAGGGGGGCCAGGATGGCTACACCTTC	CASSTGQGGQDGYTF
NA	TRBJ1-2	NA	TRBV20-1	TGCAGTGCTTCGGGAAACTATGGCTACACCTTC	CSASGNYGYTF
TRBD2	TRBJ2-1	few	TRBV15	TGTGCCACCAGCAGAGCGGCGGGAGGGTTGGATGAGCAGTTCTTC	CATSRAAGGLDEQFF
TRBD1	TRBJ2-3	NA	TRBV18	TGTGCCAGCTCACGAGCCGGGACAGGGTCGACAGATACGCAGTATTTT	CASSRAGTGSTDTQYF
NA	TRBJ2-5	few	TRBV4-1	TGCGCCAGCAGCCAAGTTAGAGTGAGGGAACAAGAGACCCAGTACTTC	CASSQVRVREQETQYF
NA	TRBJ1-1	NA	TRBV5-4	TGTGCCAGCAGCTTTAACACTGAAGCTTTCTTT	CASSFNTEAFF
NA	TRBJ1-2	few	TRBV6-5	TGTGCCAGCAGTGACTCAGTCTTCGGCTACACCTTC	CASSDSVFGYTF